The rows below give T cell receptor beta chains drawn from one sample of a study of PD-1 blockade in mismatch repair-deficient tumors. Only in-frame clones appear in the TCRdb table, and some are missing; sequencing was by immunoSEQ multiplex PCR. Among approximately 760 clones listed, approximately 69% were seen once. Specimen: primary tumor tissue, collected from a patient treated with pembrolizumab. The receptor set was obtained from an adult with mismatch repair-deficient cancer. Both conserved end residues are part of each CDR3. The D gene is left open where the match is weak. The listing skips clone size in some rows; elsewhere it reads once, few, many or a size class.

d_call,v_call,clone_size,j_call,cdr3_nt,cdr3_aa
.,TRBV28,once,TRBJ2-1,TGTGCCAGCAGCCGCCTCCTAGCGTCAACCTACAATGAGCAGTTCTTC,CASSRLLASTYNEQFF
TRBD1,TRBV28,.,TRBJ2-3,TGTGCCAGCAACGGACAGGGGAGGTTGGATACGCAGTATTTT,CASNGQGRLDTQYF
.,TRBV12-2,few,TRBJ2-7,TGTGCAAGTCGCTCCCACGCGACTAGCGGGAGAGCGGGGCGCTACGAGCAGTACTTC,CASRSHATSGRAGRYEQYF
.,TRBV5-1,.,TRBJ2-7,TGCGCCAGCAGCCCCGAAACACCCTACGAGCAGTACTTC,CASSPETPYEQYF
.,TRBV5-5,.,TRBJ2-1,TGTGCCAGCAGCCCCGACAGGGAGCAGTTCTTC,CASSPDREQFF
TRBD1,TRBV19,few,TRBJ1-2,TGTGCCAGTACCCCTTACGCGGACAGGGGGCAAGGCTACACCTTC,CASTPYADRGQGYTF
.,TRBV28,.,TRBJ2-1,TGTGCCAGCAGTGGAGGAAGCTCCTACAATGAGCAGTTCTTC,CASSGGSSYNEQFF
.,TRBV14,few,TRBJ2-7,TGTGCCAGCAGCCAATTCCTCTCCTACGAGCAGTACTTC,CASSQFLSYEQYF
.,TRBV21-1,.,TRBJ1-2,TGTGCCAGCAGCAAAGGGGGAGGGGACGGCTACACCTTC,CASSKGGGDGYTF
.,TRBV19,.,TRBJ1-1,TGTGCCAGTACCCTGGATCAGGACACTGAAGCTTTCTTT,CASTLDQDTEAFF
.,TRBV19,once,TRBJ1-1,TGTGCCAGTAGTGAGGGGGTGAACACTGAAGCTTTCTTT,CASSEGVNTEAFF
.,TRBV14,.,TRBJ2-7,TGTGCCAGCAGCCAAGTGGGATACGAGCAGTACTTC,CASSQVGYEQYF
TRBD2,TRBV7-8,.,TRBJ2-7,TGTGCCAGCAGCTTATACGGGAGGGACGTGGGAGAGCAGTACTTC,CASSLYGRDVGEQYF
TRBD1,TRBV18,.,TRBJ1-1,TGTGCCAGCTCACCTTCACAGGGGCTAACTGAAGCTTTCTTT,CASSPSQGLTEAFF
.,TRBV9,few,TRBJ2-1,TGTGCCAGCAGCGTAGGTTATGGCGGGAACAATGAGCAGTTCTTC,CASSVGYGGNNEQFF
.,TRBV14,.,TRBJ1-1,TGTGCCACCACGAGGCAGGTCAACACTGAAGCTTTCTTT,CATTRQVNTEAFF
.,TRBV5-6,once,TRBJ2-7,TGTGCCAGCAGCTCCTGGGGTATATCGGACGAGCAGTACTTC,CASSSWGISDEQYF
.,TRBV19,.,TRBJ1-1,TGTGCCAGTAGTATCCAGCAGGGGCTGAACACTGAAGCTTTCTTT,CASSIQQGLNTEAFF
TRBD2,TRBV7-3,.,TRBJ2-2,TGTGCCAGCAGCTTGGCGGGAGGAGGCACCGGGGAGCTGTTTTTT,CASSLAGGGTGELFF
.,TRBV6-1,.,TRBJ2-3,TGTGCCAGCAGTGAAGGTGCCATAGCAGATACGCAGTATTTT,CASSEGAIADTQYF
.,TRBV11-2,.,TRBJ2-7,TGTGCCAGCAGCTTAATGGGTGATCAGGGACCCTACGAGCAGTACTTC,CASSLMGDQGPYEQYF
.,TRBV11-2,few,TRBJ2-4,TGTGCCAGCAGTCCCCCAGGGCAGCTAGCCAAAAACATTCAGTACTTC,CASSPPGQLAKNIQYF
.,TRBV6-4,.,TRBJ2-1,TGTGCCAGCAGTGACTCGGACAGACGCTCCTACAATGAGCAGTTCTTC,CASSDSDRRSYNEQFF
.,TRBV30,.,TRBJ1-1,TGTGCCTGGAGTCAAAGAGGCAGGGGATCGAACACTGAAGCTTTCTTT,CAWSQRGRGSNTEAFF
.,TRBV29-1,.,TRBJ2-6,TGCAGCGTTGAAGGGAACGAGGGGGCCAACGTCCTGACTTTC,CSVEGNEGANVLTF
.,TRBV30,.,TRBJ1-2,TGTGCCTGGAGGATACCCCTCCTTGTAGGCTACACCTTC,CAWRIPLLVGYTF
TRBD2,TRBV5-6,.,TRBJ2-7,TGTGCCAGCAGCTTGGGCGGGAGACAGTCCTACGAGCAGTACTTC,CASSLGGRQSYEQYF
TRBD2,TRBV19,.,TRBJ2-4,TGTGCCAGTAGTTCTCGACTAGCGGGAGTGAACATTCAGTACTTC,CASSSRLAGVNIQYF
.,TRBV25-1,.,TRBJ2-2,TGTGCCAGCAGTGACGGGACCCACACCGGGGAGCTGTTTTTT,CASSDGTHTGELFF
.,TRBV5-1,.,TRBJ2-7,TGCGCCAGCAGCTTCAAGGACGAGCAGTACTTT,CASSFKDEQYF
.,TRBV5-8,.,TRBJ2-1,TGTGCCAGCAGCTTGGGAGGAGGACTCAATGAGCAGTTCTTC,CASSLGGGLNEQFF
TRBD2,TRBV18,.,TRBJ2-3,TGTGCCAGCTCACTACCGCCTAGCGGGAGGTTCGTAGATACGCAGTATTTT,CASSLPPSGRFVDTQYF
.,TRBV6-6,.,TRBJ2-5,TGTGCCAGCAGTTTGGGAGGGGGCCAAGAGACCCAGTACTTC,CASSLGGGQETQYF
.,TRBV6-1,.,TRBJ2-1,TGTGCCAGCAGTGGTGGGTACAATGAGCAGTTCTTC,CASSGGYNEQFF
.,TRBV7-9,.,TRBJ1-4,TGTGCCAGCATGCTAGCAACTAATGAAAAACTGTTTTTT,CASMLATNEKLFF
.,TRBV7-8,few,TRBJ2-6,TGTGCCAGCAGCTACCCTCTCGGGGGAGGTCTCGGAGGGGCCAACGTCCTGACTTTC,CASSYPLGGGLGGANVLTF
TRBD1,TRBV5-1,few,TRBJ1-2,TGCGCCAGCAGACCGACAGGGACGTCCTATGGCTACACCTTC,CASRPTGTSYGYTF
.,TRBV5-4,.,TRBJ2-5,TGTGCCAGCTCATACCAAGAGACCCAGTACTTC,CASSYQETQYF
.,TRBV28,.,TRBJ1-1,TGTGCCAGCACCCGGTGGGGGCTCCTGATCACTGAAGCTTTCTTT,CASTRWGLLITEAFF
.,TRBV19,.,TRBJ2-6,TGTGCCAGTAGTACAGGACGGCCTGTCACCTCTGGGGCCAACGTCCTGACTTTC,CASSTGRPVTSGANVLTF
.,TRBV7-9,.,TRBJ1-1,TGTGCCAGCAGCTTAGCGAACTTTGACGCTGAAGCTTTCTTT,CASSLANFDAEAFF
.,TRBV19,.,TRBJ2-1,TGTGCCAGTAGTAATACAGTAAATGAGCAGTTCTTC,CASSNTVNEQFF
TRBD2,TRBV7-9,.,TRBJ2-5,TGTGCCAGCACCCTGGGACTAGCGGGGAAGACAGGAGAGACCCAGTACTTC,CASTLGLAGKTGETQYF
TRBD2,TRBV27,.,TRBJ2-1,TGTGCCAGCACTCCTAGCGGGAGGGCTGGTGAGCAGTTCTTC,CASTPSGRAGEQFF
TRBD1,TRBV6-1,.,TRBJ1-5,TGTGCCAGCAGTGAACGGGGACAGGGGTTTCAGCCCCAGCATTTT,CASSERGQGFQPQHF
.,TRBV30,.,TRBJ1-2,TGTGCCTGGAGTTGGTCGGCAGGCTATGGCTACACCTTC,CAWSWSAGYGYTF
.,TRBV7-6,.,TRBJ1-1,TGTGCCAGCAGCTTCGGACGTGGTGAAGCTTTCTTT,CASSFGRGEAFF
TRBD2,TRBV13,.,TRBJ2-3,TGTGCCAGCAGTCCAGCGTCTAGCGGGCAAGCCCACCCCACCACAGATACGCAGTATTTT,CASSPASSGQAHPTTDTQYF
TRBD1,TRBV9,.,TRBJ1-4,TGTGCCAGCAGCGCGCGGACAGGGCTAGGAGAAAAACTGTTTTTT,CASSARTGLGEKLFF
TRBD2,TRBV6-5,.,TRBJ2-1,TGTGCCAGCAGTTACCGGCTAGCGGGAGCAGACGAGCAGTTCTTC,CASSYRLAGADEQFF
TRBD1,TRBV7-9,.,TRBJ2-7,TGTGCCAGCAGCCCGGGACAGAGCTACTACGAGCAGTACTTC,CASSPGQSYYEQYF
.,TRBV28,.,TRBJ2-1,TGTGCCAGCAGTACAGACAGTGATGTAGGGTACAATGAGCAGTTCTTC,CASSTDSDVGYNEQFF
.,TRBV5-1,.,TRBJ1-2,TGCGCCAGCAGCCAAGGACCGCCGAACGGCTACACCTTC,CASSQGPPNGYTF
.,TRBV28,.,TRBJ2-1,TGTGCCAGCAGCCCAGAGCCGGGCCTGAGCTCCTACAATGAGCAGTTCTTC,CASSPEPGLSSYNEQFF
.,TRBV5-4,.,TRBJ1-1,TGTGCCAGCACCGTGGGCGGGGAAGCTTTCTTT,CASTVGGEAFF